This entry is about one T cell receptor beta chain. This entry belongs to a study of shared clonotypes between healthy human individuals. For the study at large: Each donor's CD8 memory used one plate, CD8 naive two, each CD4 subset three.

This CDR3 has 15 amino acids. Germline V lookup: CDR1 SGHTA, CDR2 FQGNSA. Trimming removed 1 base from V and 5 bases from J, with 14 bases in between. Per the original methods: Filtering differed, since immunoSEQ gave only junction sequences and no quality scores. TCRdb's copy holds only in-frame clones and misses some; the assay was immunoSEQ multiplex PCR. V and J calls and clone size come straight from that table; D and trimming were deduced from the DNA. Of about 1 million clones listed, about 76% are singletons. This chain uses TRBV7-2 with TRBJ2-5; D not certain. The receptor's source is a man in his late teens or twenties in good health. The sequencing sample was made of memory CD4+ T cells sorted from blood. Subset specified: CD45RA-negative fraction. CDR3 amino acids: CASSLGATVEETQYF. The CDR3 DNA reads TGTGCCAGCAGCTTAGGCGCAACGGTGGAGGAGACCCAGTACTTC.